These 20 T cell receptor beta chains came from one sample sequenced in a study of human T cells and chemical hapten exposure. Via MiXCR, TCRdb re-called the RACE reads, giving one row per CDR3 protein. This table holds roughly 100,000 distinct CDR3 sequences, about 8.6% found once. Time point denoted: healthy volunteer bleed at 2 weeks. Whole blood that had not been fractionated was the source of extracted total RNA. Sequenced input: whole blood. The receptors come from a female donor in good health. Some clones in this sample may be carry-over from other donors' samples.

This clonotype was observed at least ten times. The chain couples TRBV18 to TRBJ2-5; TRBD1 might be the D (6 bases). This CDR3 is 16 amino acids long. Trimming took off 6 bases at V and 2 bases at J, with 19 bases between the two ends. Germline values: CDR1 KGHSH, CDR2 LQKENI. CDR3 amino acids: CASSPNNDRHQETQYF. DNA for the CDR3: TGTGCCAGCTCCCCGAACAACGACAGGCATCAAGAGACCCAGTACTTC.

This clonotype was observed a handful of times. The chain employs TRBV28 and TRBJ1-3; no definite D call. V was cut by 4 bases and J by 4 bases, with 14 bases left in between. Germline CDR1 MDHEN, CDR2 SYDVKM. The CDR3 is 15 amino acids. The CDR3 DNA is TGTGCCAGCAGTTCTACAGCTAAAGGCGGAAACACCATATATTTT. This encodes CASSSTAKGGNTIYF.

As for this clonotype: A much larger clone lies one base from this, so it may be a read error. This rearrangement joins TRBV29-1 to TRBJ2-1; D remains unclear. Germline V gene data show CDR1 as SQVTM and CDR2 as ANQGSEA. This CDR3 is built from 12 residues. CDR3 DNA sequence: TGCAGCGTTGAACGCTATTACAATGATCAGTTCTTC. Its translation: CSVERYYNDQFF.

This clonotype was observed many times. This rearrangement joins TRBV6-2 or TRBV6-3 to TRBJ1-5; no clear D gene. Trimming removed 3 bases at V and 4 bases at J, with 7 bases between. There are 13 residues in the CDR3. CDR1 is MNHEY and CDR2 is SVGEGT in the germline V gene. CDR3 sequence reads: CASSYVGNQPQHF. CDR3 nucleotide sequence: TGTGCCAGCAGTTATGTCGGGAATCAGCCCCAGCATTTT.

This clonotype was counted many times. This chain uses TRBV7-8 with TRBJ2-5; 7 bases match TRBD1. V lost 1 base and J lost 5; bases outside the gene matches: 10. CDR3 length equals 16 residues. Germline V CDR1 and CDR2: SGHVS, FQNEAQ. The CDR3, as DNA: TGTGCCAGCAGCTTAGGAAGACAGGGAATTTTCGAGACCCAGTACTTC. Protein: CASSLGRQGIFETQYF.

This clonotype was counted a few times. This sequence joins TRBV28 and TRBJ1-6, with a weak D call TRBD1 (6 bases). Trimming removed 10 bases from V and 7 bases from J, with 23 bases in between. Germline V gene data show CDR1 as MDHEN and CDR2 as SYDVKM. The CDR3 spans 16 residues. CDR3 sequence: CATARGAEIKNSPLHF. The DNA for the CDR3 is TGTGCCACCGCCCGGGGGGCCGAAATCAAAAATTCACCCCTCCACTTT.

This clonotype occurred many times. The rearrangement joins TRBV6-5 to TRBJ1-6; 7 bases map to TRBD1. This CDR3 spans 14 amino acids. CDR1 and CDR2 from the germline V gene are MNHEY and SVGAGI. The V segment lost 6 bases and the J segment 7 bases; nucleotides outside the gene matches: 6. DNA for the CDR3: TGTGCCAGCAGAGGGGACAGCGGAAATTCACCCCTCCACTTT. Translated, it gives CASRGDSGNSPLHF.

CDR3 DNA sequence: TGTGCCTGGAGTCATCACAGGGGTTTCGAGCAGTACTTC. Protein sequence: CAWSHHRGFEQYF. The rearrangement joins TRBV30 to TRBJ2-7; 7 bases fit TRBD1. CDR3 size: 13 residues. Germline V gives CDR1 GTSNPN, CDR2 SVGIG (reference sequence). Trimming cost V 2 bases and J 6 bases; bases outside gene matches: 7.

This clonotype appeared many times. V usage is TRBV20-1 and J usage is TRBJ2-7; 8 positions agree with TRBD2. This CDR3 comprises 15 residues. CDR1 is DFQATT and CDR2 is SNEGSKA in the germline V gene (reference sequence). V shed 0 bases, J shed 4 bases, and the junction held 8 bases outside the gene matches. The CDR3 region has the DNA TGCAGTGCTAGAGATATAAGCGGGAGTTGGTACGAGCAGTACTTC. The encoded protein is CSARDISGSWYEQYF.

This clonotype was picked up a small number of times. J is TRBJ1-1 and V is TRBV12-3 or TRBV12-4; D is ambiguous. CDR3 length equals 11 residues. Trimming cost V 3 bases and J 9 bases, with 8 bases left between them. In nucleotides, the CDR3 is TGTGCCAGCAGTTTTTATCAACAAGCTTTCTTT. Its protein is CASSFYQQAFF.

The V gene is TRBV18, the J gene TRBJ1-1; TRBD1 agrees at 9 bases. Trimming at V came to 4 bases and at J to 8 bases, leaving 2 bases not matched to a gene. The CDR3 has 12 amino acids. Germline CDR1 and CDR2: KGHSH and LQKENI. CDR3 nucleotides: TGTGCCAGCTCACGGGACAGGGTGGAAGCTTTCTTT. It is translated as CASSRDRVEAFF. Full variable domain (rest looked up from reference TRBV18 and TRBJ1-1): NAGVMQNPRHLVRRRGQEARLRCSPMKGHSHVYWYRQLPEEGLKFMVYLQKENIIDESGMPKERFSAEFPKEGPSILRIQQVVRGDSAAYFCASSRDRVEAFFGQGTRLTVV.

In its sample, this clonotype was seen a few times. The chain couples TRBV20-1 to TRBJ2-3; TRBD2 aligns across 11 bases. This CDR3 spans 16 amino acids. V shed 3 bases and J 5 bases; nucleotides not matched to a gene: 10. The germline CDR1 and CDR2 sequences are DFQATT and SNEGSKA (reference sequence). CDR3 DNA sequence: TGCAGTGCTAGTTCCCCCCTAGCGGGAGGATTAGATACGCAGTATTTT. Encoded protein: CSASSPLAGGLDTQYF.

Note on this clonotype: A clone one base away is much larger, so this may be a read error. The chain employs TRBV21-1 and TRBJ1-1; TRBD1 reflects the table's D call only, with no check against the DNA. TRBV21-1 is noted as a pseudogene. The CDR3 length is 13 residues. CDR3 amino acids: CASSDRVNTKAFF. The CDR3 nucleotides read TGTGCCAGCAGCGACAGAGTGAACACTAAAGCTTTCTTT.

This clonotype appeared a few times. The V and J genes are TRBV7-8 and TRBJ2-3; D may match TRBD1 or TRBD2 (5 bases each). The germline gives CDR1 SGHVS, CDR2 FQNEAQ. V was clipped by 4 bases and J by 6 bases, with 14 bases between them. This CDR3 region has 14 residues. The CDR3 DNA follows: TGTGCCAGCAGCTCGCCGGGACCCTCGGATACGCAGTATTTT. It yields the protein CASSSPGPSDTQYF.

This clonotype was found a few times. The rearrangement links TRBV10-3 to TRBJ2-7; 10 bases match TRBD1. Per the germline V gene, CDR1 is ENHRY and CDR2 is SYGVKD. The CDR3 sequence is 14 residues long. V was clipped by 6 bases and J by 2 bases; unmatched bases: 4. DNA of the CDR3: TGTGCCATCAGAGATGACAGGGGGCCCTACGAGCAGTACTTC. It encodes CAIRDDRGPYEQYF.

The rearrangement uses TRBV5-6 and TRBJ1-1, with D possibly TRBD1 on 5 matching bases. The V end lost 2 bases, the J end lost 6 bases, and 11 bases lay between the germline ends. CDR3 length: 13 residues. Germline V gene lookup returns CDR1 SGHDT and CDR2 YYEEEE. The CDR3 here is CASSLPRESEAFF. The CDR3 bases are TGTGCCAGCAGCTTACCCAGGGAATCTGAAGCTTTCTTT.

At least ten counts were recorded for this clonotype. The chain couples TRBV20-1 to TRBJ2-7, with 8 bases matching TRBD1. Germline V gene lookup returns CDR1 DFQATT and CDR2 SNEGSKA (reference sequence). V was clipped by 5 bases and J by 2 bases; unmatched bases: 5. This CDR3 contains 13 residues. DNA of the CDR3: TGCAGTGCTGCGGACAGGGAACCCTACGAGCAGTACTTC. Protein sequence: CSAADREPYEQYF.

The table lists this clonotype with many counts. J is TRBJ2-3 and V is TRBV20-1, with 9 nucleotides matching TRBD2. The junction had 19 bases not matched to a gene; V was cut back by 6 bases and J by 0 bases. Germline assignment: CDR1 DFQATT and CDR2 SNEGSKA (reference sequence). The CDR3 is 19 amino acids. The CDR3 region is CSARGGLTSGRLSTDTQYF. In DNA, the CDR3 is TGCAGTGCCCGAGGGGGGCTAACCAGCGGGAGGCTTAGCACAGATACGCAGTATTTT.

Regarding this clonotype: A read error may produce the germline difference seen at one junction end. V usage is TRBV7-9 and J usage is TRBJ2-6, with TRBD1 as a possible D gene (5 bases). Germline V gene lookup returns CDR1 SEHNR and CDR2 FQNEAQ (reference sequence). The CDR3 covers 16 residues. CDR3 residues: CASSLAMESGANVLNF. As DNA, the CDR3 is TGTGCCAGCAGCTTAGCGATGGAGTCTGGGGCCAACGTACTGAATTTC.

This chain uses TRBV7-2 with TRBJ1-3; 9 bases match TRBD1. Trimming at V came to 3 bases and at J to 4 bases, leaving 4 bases not matched to a gene. CDR3 length equals 15 residues. The germline gives CDR1 SGHTA, CDR2 FQGNSA. CDR3 in amino acids: CASSFGTGTGNTIYF. The DNA for the CDR3 is TGTGCCAGCAGCTTTGGGACAGGGACAGGAAACACCATATATTTT.